This TCR beta chain was sequenced in a study of blood T cell repertoires in COVID-19. Produced via immunoSEQ multiplex PCR; TCRdb's table is partial and in-frame only. This sample has about 300,000 clones, with 90% found just once. V lost 6 bases, J lost 5 bases, and 9 bases stayed unmatched. The CDR3 runs to 14 residues. CDR1 and CDR2 (germline): MDHEN, SYDVKM. The clonotype originates from a woman under 30 with acute COVID-19. The rearrangement uses TRBV28 and TRBJ2-7, with 8 nucleotides matching TRBD1. Sequences were obtained from PBMCs or T cells enriched from blood (not recorded which). The CDR3 DNA is TGTGCCAGCAGCCCCCCCTCGGACAGGGACGAGCAGTACTTC. Its translation is CASSPPSDRDEQYF.